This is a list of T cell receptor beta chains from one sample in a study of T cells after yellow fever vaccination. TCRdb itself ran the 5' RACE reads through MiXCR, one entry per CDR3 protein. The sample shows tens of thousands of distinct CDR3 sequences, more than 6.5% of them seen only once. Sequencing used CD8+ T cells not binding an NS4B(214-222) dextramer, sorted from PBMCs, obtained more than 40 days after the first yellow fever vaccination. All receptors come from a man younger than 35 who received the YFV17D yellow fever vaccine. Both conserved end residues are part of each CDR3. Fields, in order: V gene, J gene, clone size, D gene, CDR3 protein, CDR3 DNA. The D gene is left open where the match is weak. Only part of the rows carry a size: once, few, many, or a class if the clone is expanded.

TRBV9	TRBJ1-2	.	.	CASSGNYGYTF	TGTGCCAGCAGCGGAAACTATGGCTACACCTTC
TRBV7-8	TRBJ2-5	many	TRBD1	CASSLVSGDQGAPETQYF	TGTGCCAGCAGCTTAGTCTCGGGAGACCAGGGGGCTCCAGAGACCCAGTACTTC
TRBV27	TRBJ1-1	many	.	CASTLTSANTEAFF	TGTGCCAGCACCCTGACGAGTGCGAACACTGAAGCTTTCTTT
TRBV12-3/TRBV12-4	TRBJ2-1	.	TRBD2	CASRFVAGGNNEQFF	TGTGCCAGCAGATTCGTAGCGGGGGGGAACAATGAGCAGTTCTTC
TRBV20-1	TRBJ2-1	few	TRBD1	CSARDRQGPYNEQFF	TGCAGTGCTAGAGATCGACAGGGGCCCTACAATGAGCAGTTCTTC
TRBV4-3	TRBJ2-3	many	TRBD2	CASSQDGAGGTDTQYF	TGCGCCAGCAGCCAAGACGGTGCGGGGGGCACAGATACGCAGTATTTT
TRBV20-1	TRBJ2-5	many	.	CSASTGLVWETQYF	TGCAGTGCTAGTACGGGGTTGGTGTGGGAGACCCAGTACTTC
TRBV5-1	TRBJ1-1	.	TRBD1	CASSSGGQGVTEAFF	TGCGCCAGCAGCTCCGGGGGGCAGGGGGTTACTGAAGCTTTCTTT
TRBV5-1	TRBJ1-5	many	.	CASSLDGGDNQPQHF	TGCGCCAGCAGCTTGGACGGGGGAGACAATCAGCCCCAGCATTTT
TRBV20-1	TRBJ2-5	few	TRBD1	CSARRGDRGEETQYF	TGCAGTGCTAGAAGGGGCGACAGGGGAGAGGAGACCCAGTACTTC
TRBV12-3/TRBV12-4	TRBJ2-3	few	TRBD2	CASSIAGGADTQYF	TGTGCCAGCAGTATAGCTGGGGGGGCAGATACGCAGTATTTT
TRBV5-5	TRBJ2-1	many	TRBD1	CASSPGQGANNEQFF	TGTGCCAGCAGCCCGGGACAGGGGGCGAATAATGAGCAGTTCTTC
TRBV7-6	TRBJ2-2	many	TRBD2	CASSGTSGGAAGELFF	TGTGCCAGCAGCGGGACTAGCGGGGGGGCTGCCGGGGAGCTGTTTTTT
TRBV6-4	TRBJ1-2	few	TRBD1	CASSALPWGRGFDGYTF	TGTGCCAGCAGTGCCCTTCCGTGGGGCAGGGGGTTCGATGGCTACACCTTC
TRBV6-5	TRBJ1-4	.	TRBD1	CASTVRSGGGRNEKLFF	TGTGCCAGTACAGTTCGCTCAGGGGGAGGTAGGAATGAAAAACTGTTTTTT
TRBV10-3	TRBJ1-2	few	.	CAITQDTGRVRGYTF	TGTGCCATCACCCAGGACACGGGGCGAGTAAGAGGCTACACCTTC
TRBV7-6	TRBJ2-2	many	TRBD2	CASSPAGGSRWELFF	TGTGCCAGCAGCCCCGCCGGCGGGAGCCGTTGGGAGCTGTTTTTT
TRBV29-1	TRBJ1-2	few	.	CSVEADTYGYTF	TGCAGCGTTGAGGCAGATACCTATGGCTACACCTTC
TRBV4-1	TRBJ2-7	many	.	CASSQGADEQYF	TGCGCCAGCAGCCAAGGCGCCGACGAGCAGTACTTC
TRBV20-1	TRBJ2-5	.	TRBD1	CSARGSIPFEETQYF	TGCAGTGCCAGGGGGTCCATTCCTTTTGAAGAGACCCAGTACTTC
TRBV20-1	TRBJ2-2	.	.	CSVRGPNTGELFF	TGCAGTGTCCGGGGTCCGAACACCGGGGAGCTGTTTTTT
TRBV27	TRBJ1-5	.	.	CASSPDRYFMPQHF	TGTGCCAGCAGCCCGGACAGATACTTCATGCCCCAGCATTTT
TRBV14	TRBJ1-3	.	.	CASSQDSGFSSGNTIYF	TGTGCCAGCAGCCAAGATTCGGGTTTTAGCTCTGGAAACACCATATATTTT
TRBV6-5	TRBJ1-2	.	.	CASSYSAAYGYTF	TGTGCCAGCAGTTACTCTGCAGCCTATGGCTACACCTTC
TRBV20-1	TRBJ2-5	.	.	CSARDRRGQETQYF	TGCAGTGCTAGAGATCGCAGGGGCCAAGAGACCCAGTACTTC
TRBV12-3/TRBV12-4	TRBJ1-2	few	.	CASSLSGGPYGYTF	TGTGCCAGCAGTTTATCGGGAGGGCCCTATGGCTACACCTTC
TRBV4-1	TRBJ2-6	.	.	CASSSAGASGANVLTF	TGCGCCAGCAGCAGTGCGGGGGCCTCTGGGGCCAACGTCCTGACTTTC
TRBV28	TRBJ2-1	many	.	CASSLWRGGDEQFF	TGTGCCAGCAGCCTCTGGCGGGGCGGGGATGAGCAGTTCTTC
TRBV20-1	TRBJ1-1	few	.	CSARAGGMTEAFF	TGCAGTGCTAGAGCGGGGGGGATGACTGAAGCTTTCTTT
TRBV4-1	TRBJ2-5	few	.	CASSQDATRIETQYF	TGCGCCAGCAGCCAAGACGCGACTAGGATCGAGACCCAGTACTTC
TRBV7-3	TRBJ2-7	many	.	CASSFSLAPTYEQYF	TGTGCCAGCAGCTTCAGTTTGGCCCCTACCTACGAGCAGTACTTC
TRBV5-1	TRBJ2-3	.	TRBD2	CASSLGTPAGEVADTQYF	TGCGCCAGCAGCTTGGGGACCCCCGCGGGAGAGGTTGCAGATACGCAGTATTTT
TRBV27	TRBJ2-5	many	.	CASSLSGARAQYF	TGTGCCAGCAGTTTATCCGGGGCCAGGGCCCAGTACTTC
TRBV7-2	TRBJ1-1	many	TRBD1	CASSRTGWRNTEAFF	TGTGCCAGCAGCAGGACAGGGTGGCGGAACACTGAAGCTTTCTTT
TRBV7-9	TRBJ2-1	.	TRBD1	CASSPGQGPGNEQFF	TGTGCCAGCAGTCCCGGACAGGGTCCGGGCAATGAGCAGTTCTTC
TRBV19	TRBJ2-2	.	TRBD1	CASIDRGRTGELFF	TGTGCCAGTATTGACAGGGGGCGAACCGGGGAGCTGTTTTTT
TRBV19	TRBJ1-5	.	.	CASSYSGNQPQHF	TGTGCCAGTAGCTATTCAGGGAATCAGCCCCAGCATTTT
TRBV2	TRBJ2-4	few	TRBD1	CASRAAGGSGKNIQYF	TGTGCCAGCAGGGCCGCAGGGGGTTCAGGCAAAAACATTCAGTACTTC
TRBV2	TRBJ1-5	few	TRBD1	CASRTGTEINQPQHF	TGTGCCAGCAGAACCGGGACAGAAATTAATCAGCCCCAGCATTTT
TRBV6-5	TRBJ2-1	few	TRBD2	CASSWDSSGGAANEQFF	TGTGCCAGCAGTTGGGACTCCAGCGGGGGGGCCGCCAATGAGCAGTTCTTC
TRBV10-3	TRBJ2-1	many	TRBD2	CAIHSGSHNEQFF	TGTGCCATCCATAGCGGGTCACACAATGAGCAGTTCTTC
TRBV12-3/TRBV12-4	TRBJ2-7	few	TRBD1	CASTSGTGYEQYF	TGTGCCAGCACTTCCGGGACAGGCTACGAGCAGTACTTC